This T cell receptor beta chain stems from a study of blood T cell repertoires in COVID-19. Study details: From the United States, Italy and Spain came samples of acute and convalescent COVID-19. PBMCs, B-cell-depleted T cells, or T cells provided the cDNA or gDNA that made up the material.

V was pared by 7 bases and J by 1 base, with 7 bases between. The CDR3 extends over 11 amino acids. Germline CDR1 is DFQATT and CDR2 is SNEGSKA (reference sequence). As processed by the authors: Reference gene primer amplification in the assay estimated nucleated cell counts. Sequencing was performed with immunoSEQ multiplex PCR; in TCRdb, only in-frame clones are kept and a portion is missing. V, J and clone size were drawn from that table, and D and trimming were deduced from the DNA. The repertoire includes about 230,000 clones, 75% to 85% of them detected once, and 2% to 2.5% sits in the top ten.

V usage is TRBV20-1 and J usage is TRBJ1-2; D ambiguous. The source is a middle-aged man who had recovered from COVID-19. The specimen sequenced was peripheral blood. The CDR3 protein is CSGADNYGYTF. The CDR3 DNA sequence: TGCAGTGGCGCGGATAACTATGGCTACACCTTC.